This T cell receptor (beta chain) emerged from a study of Graves' ophthalmopathy and Graves' hyperthyroidism. The table lists this clonotype with many counts. V gave up 6 bases and J gave up 0 bases; unmatched junction bases: 15. This CDR3 has 17 amino acids. Germline values: CDR1 DFQATT, CDR2 SNEGSKA (reference sequence). Amplification of TCR beta CDR3 regions used RNA transcripts. The library came from an HTBI-primed first-round RT-PCR and a second-round multiplex PCR. TCRdb recomputed calls from the multiplex PCR reads with MiXCR, one row per CDR3 protein. The sample comprises hundreds of thousands of distinct CDR3 sequences, around a fifth of which are singletons, and around 3.2% rests with the top ten.

The receptor was isolated from a woman aged 18 to 35 with stable Graves' hyperthyroidism. This chain uses TRBV20-1 with TRBJ1-1, with 8 bases lining up with TRBD1. Sample: peripheral blood. For the CDR3, the DNA is TGCAGTGCAAAGAGGGCGGGGACAGGTTACTTGAACACTGAAGCTTTCTTT. Translated: CSAKRAGTGYLNTEAFF.